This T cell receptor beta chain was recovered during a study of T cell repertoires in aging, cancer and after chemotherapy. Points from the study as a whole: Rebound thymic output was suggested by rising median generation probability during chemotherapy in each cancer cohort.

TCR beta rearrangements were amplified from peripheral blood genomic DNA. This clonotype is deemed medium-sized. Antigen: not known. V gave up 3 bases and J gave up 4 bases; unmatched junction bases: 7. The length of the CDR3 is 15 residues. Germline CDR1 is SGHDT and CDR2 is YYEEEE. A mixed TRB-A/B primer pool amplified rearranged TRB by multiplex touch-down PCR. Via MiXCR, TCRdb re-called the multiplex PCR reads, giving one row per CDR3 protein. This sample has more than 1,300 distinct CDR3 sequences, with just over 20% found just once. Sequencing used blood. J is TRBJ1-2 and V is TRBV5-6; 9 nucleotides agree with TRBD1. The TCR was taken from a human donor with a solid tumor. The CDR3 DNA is TGTGCCAGCAGCTCAATCGGACAGGGGATCTATGGCTACACCTTC. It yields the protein CASSSIGQGIYGYTF.